This T cell receptor beta chain was sequenced during a study of T cell responses to AZD1222 COVID-19 vaccine. The CDR3 has 19 residues. Germline CDR1 and CDR2: SGHNT and YENEEA. V was pared by 2 bases and J by 0 bases, with 12 bases of the junction left unmatched. The assay was immunoSEQ multiplex PCR, and TCRdb's table has in-frame clones only and misses some. Of 120,000 or so clones in the sample, roughly 85% are singletons; the top ten hold approximately 8%. With regard to this clone: Its antigen is unidentified.

Study results and limitations: In a largely white British group with more females than males, clonal diversity was possibly underestimated.

Specimen: peripheral blood, collected on day 0 of AZD1222 vaccination. The receptor comes from an adult in good health. This sequence joins TRBV11-3 and TRBJ2-1; 8 nucleotides align to TRBD1. The CDR3 here is CASSLTVGAGGFSYNEQFF. CDR3 in DNA: TGTGCCAGCAGCTTAACTGTTGGGGCAGGGGGCTTCTCCTACAATGAGCAGTTCTTC.